This entry lists 4 T cell receptor beta chains sequenced from one sample in a study of tissue T cells after allogeneic stem cell transplantation. Assay: immunoSEQ multiplex PCR; the TCRdb copy retains only in-frame clones and omits some. This sample carries more than 45,000 clones, approximately 73% of them seen once, and the ten largest clones take around 0.6%. Source material: sorted cells pooled from one or two spleens. These receptor sequences come from a pool of C57BL/6 mice in good health.

Concerning this clone itself: All gene names here are mouse names. The CDR3 end falls 1 residue outside the read, so it is completed with the germline J gene. This chain joins TRBV26 and TRBJ2-1; 10 bases agree with TRBD2. J lost 4 bases, V lost 4 bases, and 1 base had no gene match. The V gene's germline CDR1 is KGHPV and CDR2 FQNQEV (reference sequence). This CDR3 is 14 amino acids long. CDR3 loop: CASSRDWGYAEQFF. CDR3 bases read: TGTGCCAGCAGTCGGGACTGGGGTTATGCTGAGCAGTTC.

There are a few counts of this clone. Gene names are mouse gene names. The read terminates 1 residue before the CDR3 end, so the remaining end is supplied by the germline J gene. The rearrangement joins TRBV15 to TRBJ1-4; D might be TRBD1 (6 bases). V was pared by 5 bases and J by 0 bases, with 10 bases between. CDR1 is SGHND, CDR2 FRSKSL, per germline. The CDR3 consists of 15 residues. The sequenced part of the CDR3 DNA is TGTGCCAGCAGTCGGGACACCTTTTCCAACGAAAGATTATTT. This encodes CASSRDTFSNERLF. The whole CDR3 region reads CASSRDTFSNERLFF. Full variable domain (outside the CDR3, taken from reference TRBV15 and TRBJ1-4): DAGVTQTPRHEVAEKGQTIILKCEPVSGHNDLFWYRQTKIQGLELLSYFRSKSLMEDGGAFKDRFKAEMLNSSFSTLKIQPTEPKDSAVYLCASSRDTFSNERLFFGHGTKLSVL.

As regards this clone: Genes here carry mouse names. The observed sequence ends 1 residue before the CDR3 terminus, with the missing tail filled in from the germline J gene. The chain has TRBV15 and TRBJ2-2; 10 bases fit TRBD2. CDR1 and CDR2 from the germline V gene are SGHND and FRSKSL. V was pared by 3 bases and J by 0 bases, with 1 base of the junction left unmatched. The CDR3 loop spans 16 amino acids. The CDR3 region is CASSFTGGANTGQLYF. Incomplete CDR3 DNA: TGTGCCAGCAGTTTTACTGGGGGGGCAAACACCGGGCAGCTCTAC.

Details on this clone: Gene labels here are mouse ones. The missing CDR3 end, 1 residue past where the read stops, is filled in from the germline J gene. This sequence joins TRBV13-2 and TRBJ1-3, with D maybe TRBD1 (6 bases). The V and J ends lost 1 base and 0 bases respectively, with 8 bases between them. Germline V CDR1 and CDR2: NNHNN, SYGAGS (reference sequence). This CDR3 is built from 15 residues. This CDR3 reads CASGDRGVSGNTLYF. The CDR3 bases that were read are TGTGCCAGCGGTGATAGGGGGGTTTCTGGAAATACGCTCTAT.